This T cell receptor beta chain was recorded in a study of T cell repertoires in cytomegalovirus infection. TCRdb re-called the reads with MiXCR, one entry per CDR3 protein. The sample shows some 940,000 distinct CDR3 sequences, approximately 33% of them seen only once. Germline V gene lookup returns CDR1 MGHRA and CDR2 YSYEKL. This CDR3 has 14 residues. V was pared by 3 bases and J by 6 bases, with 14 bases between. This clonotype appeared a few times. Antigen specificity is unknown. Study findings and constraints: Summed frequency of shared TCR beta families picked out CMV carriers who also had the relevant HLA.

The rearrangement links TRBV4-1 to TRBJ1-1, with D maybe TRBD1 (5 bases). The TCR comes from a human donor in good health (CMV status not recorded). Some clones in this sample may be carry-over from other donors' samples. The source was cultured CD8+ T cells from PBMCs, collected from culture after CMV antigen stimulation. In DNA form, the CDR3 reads TGCGCCAGCAGCCACCCGGGGGGTAGCGCTGAAGCTTTCTTT. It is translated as CASSHPGGSAEAFF.